This T cell receptor beta chain is from a study of blood T cell repertoires in COVID-19. Whole-study context: Some COVID-19 samples were acute and others convalescent; all came from the United States, Italy and Spain. Sources were T cells, B-cell-depleted T cells, or PBMCs; the material itself was cDNA or gDNA.

The CDR3 contains 15 residues. From germline, CDR1 is MNHEY and CDR2 SVGEGT. The trim removed 6 bases at V and 5 bases at J, leaving 10 bases unmatched. In the original processing: Reference gene primers were amplified, and this amplification served to estimate nucleated cell counts. The table came from immunoSEQ multiplex PCR; TCRdb's copy has only in-frame clones and leaves some out. Clone size and V and J calls were adopted from that table, with D and trimming inferred from the DNA. The repertoire holds about 190,000 clones, with more than 75% as singletons. This chain uses TRBV6-2 or TRBV6-3 with TRBJ2-3; 8 bases match TRBD2. Specimen: peripheral blood. The TCR sequence derives from a human donor in a cohort sampled during active COVID-19. CDR3 DNA: TGTGCCAGCAGCAACCCGGGACTAGGCGGAGATACGCAGTATTTT. It is translated as CASSNPGLGGDTQYF.